This T cell receptor (beta chain) is from a study of control samples from healthy donors and cancer patients. TCRdb keeps only in-frame clones here, not all; method: immunoSEQ multiplex PCR. The sample lists about 120,000 clones, roughly 87% occurring once. V lost 2 bases and J 6 bases, leaving 4 bases between the germline ends. The CDR3 length is 11 residues. Germline CDR1 is MNHNS and CDR2 is SASEGT. This TCR was sampled from a middle-aged man in good health. Sequenced material: blood. The genes are TRBV6-1 and TRBJ1-2; D ambiguous. The CDR3 loop reads CASSEYDGYTF. The CDR3 nucleotides read TGTGCCAGCAGTGAATATGATGGCTACACCTTC.